This is a list of T cell receptor beta chains from one sample in a study of cytomegalovirus exposure and HLA in healthy donors. Sequencing used immunoSEQ multiplex PCR; TCRdb keeps in-frame clones, though not all of them. Seen here are 58,000 or so clones, roughly 80% observed once, and the top ten hold roughly 25%. The sequenced material came from PBMCs. These receptors came from a woman aged 40 to 49 in good health and CMV-seropositive. The conserved cysteine and the conserved F or W are not part of the CDR3 here. Not all rows give a size; the values are once, few, many and, for expanded clones, a class.

>TRBV7-8|TRBJ2-2|NA
ASSLGGQNTGELF
>TRBV19|TRBJ1-1|NA
ASSIDLSTEAF
>TRBV5-4|TRBJ2-3|few
ASSFRADTQY
>TRBV23-1|TRBJ2-7|NA
ASSRGDRGDEQY
>TRBV11-2|TRBJ2-5|NA
ASSPRTSGEETQY
>TRBV15|TRBJ1-5|once
ATSSRDDQPQH
>TRBV6-6|TRBJ2-3|once
ASIGAGTSTDTQY
>TRBV6-5|TRBJ2-7|NA
ASSYSPLRYEQY
>TRBV5-4|TRBJ1-4|few
ASSSLEGAQGATNEKLF
>TRBV9|TRBJ1-2|NA
ASSVGGPLGTGAGYGYT
>TRBV30|TRBJ2-7|few
AWSAQGQPPYEQY
>TRBV27|TRBJ1-1|NA
ASSGNQDRINTEAF
>TRBV10-3|TRBJ1-1|NA
AISESSRRSTNTEAF
>TRBV6-5|TRBJ1-4|NA
ASRSGQSNEKLF
>TRBV29-1|TRBJ2-7|NA
SGSGTGSSYEQY
>TRBV5-1|TRBJ2-3|NA
ASSPIAGTDTQY
>TRBV7-6|TRBJ1-3|NA
ASSPRSGVSGNTIY
>TRBV29-1|TRBJ1-1|NA
SVARTVNPEAF
>TRBV27|TRBJ1-6|few
ASSFGQGPHSPLH
>TRBV6-5|TRBJ2-3|once
ASSYSIMERRDTQY
>TRBV7-8|TRBJ1-1|NA
ASSSWGTGGTEAF
>TRBV7-9|TRBJ1-1|NA
ASTSDRNTEAF
>TRBV5-4|TRBJ2-3|NA
ASSSGRGDTQY
>TRBV6-6|TRBJ1-2|NA
ASSYSVRNYGYT